This entry lists 17 T cell receptor beta chains sequenced from one sample in a study of T-cell memory formation after mild COVID-19. In TCRdb, the 5' RACE reads were re-called with MiXCR into one record per CDR3 protein. The sample contains about 470,000 distinct CDR3 sequences, 15% to 20% of which appear only once. The sequenced sample consisted of PBMCs or a T cell subset sorted from them (not recorded which). These receptor sequences come from an adult woman who had mild COVID-19 (a few samples of this study predate the infection). Cell type and time point are not known.

This clonotype was counted ten times or more. V usage is TRBV12-5 and J usage is TRBJ2-1, with 9 bases identical to TRBD2. The CDR3 sequence is 17 residues long. The ends lost 2 bases at V and 0 bases at J; junction bases unmatched: 5. Germline V CDR1 and CDR2: LGHNT, FRNRAP. CDR3 sequence reads: CASGLILSGSSYNEQFF. The CDR3 DNA follows: TGTGCTAGTGGTTTGATCCTTAGCGGGAGCTCCTACAATGAGCAGTTCTTC.

The chain employs TRBV29-1 and TRBJ2-2; D not resolved. V gave up 7 bases and J gave up 1 base, with 10 bases separating them. Germline-derived CDR1 and CDR2 are SQVTM and ANQGSEA. The CDR3 spans 13 residues. The CDR3 reads CSAAIQNTGELFF. The CDR3 DNA is TGCAGCGCGGCAATTCAGAACACCGGGGAGCTGTTTTTT.

This clonotype was observed a handful of times. The genes are TRBV12-3 or TRBV12-4 and TRBJ1-5; D is undetermined. The V gene lost 0 bases and the J gene lost 7 bases, with 10 bases spanning the gap. This CDR3 contains 14 residues. CDR3 coding DNA: TGTGCCAGCAGTTTAGCGCCCTCGGGCCAGCCCCAGCATTTT. The encoded protein is CASSLAPSGQPQHF.

The gene calls are TRBV9 and TRBJ2-5, with D maybe TRBD1 (6 bases). Germline CDR1 SGDLS, CDR2 YYNGEE. The CDR3 is 14 amino acids. V was trimmed by 0 bases and J by 5 bases, leaving 11 bases between them. CDR3 bases: TGTGCCAGCAGCGTAGGGGCAGGGGATGAGACCCAGTACTTC. Encoded protein: CASSVGAGDETQYF.

The sample holds one count of this clonotype. The chain uses TRBV10-3 and TRBJ1-1; TRBD1 might be the D (5 bases). CDR1 is ENHRY, CDR2 SYGVKD, per germline. CDR3 length: 14 residues. V dropped 8 bases and J dropped 1 base, with 14 bases sitting between them. CDR3 nucleotides: TGTGCCATCGGCATGGGGGTTACGAACACTGAAGCTTTCTTT. It yields the protein CAIGMGVTNTEAFF.

In this sample, this clonotype turned up a few times. The rearrangement links TRBV12-3 or TRBV12-4 to TRBJ2-1; 7 bases agree with TRBD2. V dropped 0 bases and J dropped 7; count of bases not matched to a gene: 6. The CDR3 consists of 15 residues. CDR3 loop: CASSLAGGLGNEQFF. The DNA of the CDR3 is TGTGCCAGCAGTTTAGCCGGAGGACTAGGGAATGAGCAGTTCTTC.

The chain has TRBV7-9 and TRBJ2-6; the D is unclear. Per germline, CDR1 SEHNR and CDR2 FQNEAQ (reference sequence). The CDR3 contains 16 residues. The V end lost 5 bases, the J end lost 4 bases, and 15 bases lay between the germline ends. CDR3 sequence reads: CASSNVDTGGANVLTF. CDR3 sequence (DNA): TGTGCCAGCAGCAACGTTGACACCGGAGGGGCCAACGTCCTGACTTTC. The whole variable domain, remainder taken from reference TRBV7-9 and TRBJ2-6, is DTGVSQNPRHKITKRGQNVTFRCDPISEHNRLYWYRQTLGQGPEFLTYFQNEAQLEKSRLLSDRFSAERPKGSFSTLEIQRTEQGDSAMYLCASSNVDTGGANVLTFGAGSRLTVL.

This chain uses TRBV5-1 with TRBJ2-7; 12 nucleotides match TRBD2. The CDR3 covers 17 residues. J was trimmed by 2 bases and V by 3 bases; bases with no gene match: 9. Looked up from germline, CDR1 is SGHRS and CDR2 is YFSETQ. The CDR3 bases are TGCGCCAGCAGCTCCCGTGGGCCTAGCGGGAGGGCCTACGAGCAGTACTTC. Its protein product is CASSSRGPSGRAYEQYF.

The V call is TRBV20-1, the J call TRBJ2-4, with 9 bases identical to TRBD1. Looked up from germline, CDR1 is DFQATT and CDR2 is SNEGSKA (reference sequence). This CDR3 has 16 amino acids. Unmatched junction bases numbered 4, after V lost 0 bases and J lost 1 base. CDR3 amino acids: CSARDLGQGAKNIQYF. CDR3 bases: TGCAGTGCTAGAGATCTAGGACAGGGGGCCAAAAACATTCAGTACTTC.

This clonotype was detected a few times. The chain recombines TRBV5-1 with TRBJ2-1, with D perhaps matching TRBD1 (5 bases). The CDR3 has 16 residues. Trimming pared 0 bases from V and 3 bases from J, leaving 13 bases between. The germline V gene has CDR1 SGHRS and CDR2 YFSETQ. For the CDR3, the DNA is TGCGCCAGCAGCTTGGATCTGCAGGGATACTACAATGAGCAGTTCTTC. It specifies CASSLDLQGYYNEQFF.

The gene calls are TRBV6-6 and TRBJ2-5; 12 bases agree with TRBD2. CDR1 and CDR2 (germline): MNHNY, SVGAGI (reference sequence). J was trimmed by 0 bases and V by 2 bases; bases with no gene match: 4. The length of the CDR3 is 17 residues. The CDR3 reads CASSYGLAGTYQETQYF. The CDR3 DNA is TGTGCCAGCAGTTACGGACTAGCGGGGACGTACCAAGAGACCCAGTACTTC.

J is TRBJ1-1 and V is TRBV29-1; D not resolved. V lost 7 bases, J lost 3 bases, and 21 bases lay in between. Germline loops: CDR1 SQVTM, CDR2 ANQGSEA. This CDR3 region has 15 residues. CDR3: CSAKRVGKGDTEAFF. The DNA of the CDR3 is TGCAGCGCCAAGAGGGTAGGGAAGGGAGACACTGAAGCTTTCTTT.

This clonotype was seen a handful of times. The rearrangement uses TRBV7-2 and TRBJ2-7, with unresolved D. The CDR3 runs 14 residues. Trimming took 7 bases from V and 2 from J, leaving 15 bases between them. Germline CDR1 reads SGHTA; CDR2 reads FQGNSA. CDR3 residues: CASTNYKPPYEQYF. CDR3 DNA sequence: TGTGCCAGCACCAACTACAAACCTCCCTACGAGCAGTACTTC.

In its sample, this clonotype was seen many times. V usage is TRBV7-9 and J usage is TRBJ2-1; the match to TRBD2 covers 13 bases. Germline CDR1 reads SEHNR; CDR2 reads FQNEAQ (reference sequence). The V and J ends lost 5 bases and 7 bases, in that order; junction bases with no gene match: 5. The CDR3 is 15 residues long. The CDR3 loop is CASSRRTSGSNEQFF. CDR3 DNA: TGTGCCAGCAGCCGGAGGACTAGCGGGAGTAATGAGCAGTTCTTC. Looking up the rest from reference TRBV7-9 and TRBJ2-1 gives the full variable domain: DTGVSQNPRHKITKRGQNVTFRCDPISEHNRLYWYRQTLGQGPEFLTYFQNEAQLEKSRLLSDRFSAERPKGSFSTLEIQRTEQGDSAMYLCASSRRTSGSNEQFFGPGTRLTVL.

This clonotype was picked up a small number of times. The DNA of the CDR3 is TGTGCCAGCAGCCTACGCGTAAACAATGAGCAGTTCTTC. Translating it yields CASSLRVNNEQFF. V usage is TRBV13 and J usage is TRBJ2-1; no clear D gene. Trimming took 5 bases from V and 5 from J, leaving 10 bases between them. From germline, CDR1 is PRHDT and CDR2 FYEKMQ (reference sequence). This CDR3 contains 13 residues.

This clonotype was observed a handful of times. The chain uses TRBV2 and TRBJ2-3, with D possibly TRBD2 on 6 matching bases. In germline, CDR1 is SNHLY, CDR2 FYNNEI. The CDR3 covers 14 residues. V lost 8 bases to trimming and J lost 0 bases, with 12 bases between them. The CDR3 sequence: CASPTSPSTDTQYF. The CDR3 coding sequence is TGTGCCAGCCCGACTAGTCCTAGCACAGATACGCAGTATTTT. The full variable domain, in which reference TRBV2 and TRBJ2-3 provide the parts outside the CDR3, is EPEVTQTPSHQVTQMGQEVILRCVPISNHLYFYWYRQILGQKVEFLVSFYNNEISEKSEIFDDQFSVERPDGSNFTLKIRSTKLEDSAMYFCASPTSPSTDTQYFGPGTRLTVL.

The chain joins TRBV7-9 to TRBJ2-7; either TRBD1 or TRBD2 may fit D (5 bases each). The CDR3 covers 13 residues. In germline, CDR1 is SEHNR, CDR2 FQNEAQ (reference sequence). The ends were cut back, 3 bases at V and 2 bases at J, with 8 bases in the middle. CDR3: CASSFTGPYEQYF. In DNA form, the CDR3 reads TGTGCCAGCAGCTTTACGGGGCCCTACGAGCAGTACTTC.